The 19 T cell receptor beta chains reported below all come from one sample, sequenced in a study of T-cell memory formation after mild COVID-19. One entry per CDR3 protein results from TCRdb running MiXCR on the 5' RACE reads. The data contain about 270,000 distinct CDR3 sequences, under 20% of them seen just once; the ten biggest clones take up more than 20%. The sequenced sample was PBMCs or a T cell subset sorted from them (not recorded which). Receptor source: a man between 18 and 29 years old who had mild COVID-19 (a few samples of this study predate the infection). Cell type and time point are not known.

This clonotype was found a few times. V and J are TRBV10-3 and TRBJ1-2, with 10 bases lining up with TRBD1. This CDR3 comprises 13 residues. After removal of 8 bases from V and 7 bases from J, the junction contained 7 bases not matched to a gene. Germline CDR1 is ENHRY and CDR2 is SYGVKD. In DNA, the CDR3 is TGTGCCATCTCGGGACAGGGGAATTCTGGCTACACCTTC. This translates into CAISGQGNSGYTF.

This clonotype was counted between two and nine times. The chain carries TRBV18 and TRBJ2-3; a possible D gene is TRBD2 (6 bases). Germline values: CDR1 KGHSH, CDR2 LQKENI. V was clipped by 7 bases and J by 2 bases, with 13 bases between them. The CDR3 contains 14 residues. CDR3 sequence reads: CASCPGGITDTQYF. In DNA, the CDR3 is TGTGCCAGCTGCCCCGGGGGTATCACAGATACGCAGTATTTT.

V gene TRBV6-2 or TRBV6-3 combines with J gene TRBJ2-5, with D possibly matching TRBD1 (5 bases). Germline-derived CDR1 and CDR2 are MNHEY and SVGEGT. V lost 5 bases and J lost 0, with 13 bases in between. There are 15 residues in the CDR3. The CDR3 region is CASSPLVGDQETQYF. As DNA, the CDR3 is TGTGCCAGCAGTCCGCTGGTAGGGGACCAAGAGACCCAGTACTTC.

The chain combines TRBV7-2 with TRBJ2-1; D is unresolved. The CDR3 loop spans 16 amino acids. The germline gives CDR1 SGHTA, CDR2 FQGNSA. V was cut by 0 bases and J by 4 bases, with 13 bases left in between. The CDR3 nucleotides read TGTGCCAGCAGCTTAGCCGACGTTTGGCCTTACAATGAGCAGTTCTTC. Its translation: CASSLADVWPYNEQFF.

This rearrangement joins TRBV12-3 or TRBV12-4 to TRBJ2-3; 8 bases fit TRBD2. This CDR3 region has 14 residues. Unmatched junction bases numbered 6, after V lost 4 bases and J lost 6 bases. The CDR3 loop reads CASSWTGGTDTQYF. The CDR3 DNA is TGTGCCAGCAGTTGGACGGGGGGGACGGATACGCAGTATTTT.

This clonotype came up a few times. The chain has TRBV6-2 or TRBV6-3 and TRBJ2-1; TRBD2 agrees at 7 bases. After removal of 2 bases from V and 5 bases from J, the junction contained 3 bases not matched to a gene. The CDR3 spans 14 residues. Germline V gene sequence: CDR1 MNHEY, CDR2 SVGEGT. Written as DNA, the CDR3 is TGTGCCAGCAGTTACCTAGCGGCCGACAATGAGCAGTTCTTC. Amino acids: CASSYLAADNEQFF.

This clonotype was observed once. V is TRBV7-8 and J is TRBJ2-7; 10 nucleotides agree with TRBD1. CDR1 SGHVS and CDR2 FQNEAQ come from the germline V gene. The junction had 6 bases not matched to a gene; V was cut back by 5 bases and J by 5 bases. The CDR3 runs to 14 residues. Here the CDR3 reads CASSGGTGDDEQYF. CDR3 coding DNA: TGTGCCAGCAGCGGCGGGACAGGGGACGACGAGCAGTACTTC. Supplemented by reference TRBV7-8 and TRBJ2-7, the full variable domain reads GAGVSQSPRYKVAKRGQDVALRCDPISGHVSLFWYQQALGQGPEFLTYFQNEAQLDKSGLPSDRFFAERPEGSVSTLKIQRTQQEDSAVYLCASSGGTGDDEQYFGPGTRLTVT.

This clonotype has only a few counts. This clone may be a read error of a much larger clone one base away. The chain uses TRBV6-1 and TRBJ1-4, with D unclear. V shed 8 bases and J shed 4 bases, with 26 bases lying between them. Germline CDR1 is MNHNS and CDR2 is SASEGT. The CDR3 sequence is 18 residues long. In DNA, the CDR3 is TGTGCCAGCGGTTGGGATTTTCGTTCGTCCGCCTTTAATGAAAAACTGTTTTTT. This translates into CASGWDFRSSAFNEKLFF.

This clonotype was found a few times. V usage is TRBV2 and J usage is TRBJ2-3, with 7 bases that match TRBD1. Germline V gene data show CDR1 as SNHLY and CDR2 as FYNNEI. This CDR3 spans 13 amino acids. V shed 8 bases and J 3 bases; nucleotides not matched to a gene: 5. The CDR3 DNA sequence: TGTGCCAGCGACCAACAGGGGACAGATACGCAGTATTTT. Its protein product is CASDQQGTDTQYF.

The rearrangement links TRBV4-1 to TRBJ1-1; tentatively, D is TRBD1 (6 bases). V dropped 0 bases and J dropped 11 bases, with 13 bases sitting between them. This CDR3 spans 13 amino acids. Germline V gives CDR1 MGHRA, CDR2 YSYEKL. The CDR3 DNA reads as TGCGCCAGCAGCCAAGAGAGGCAGGGGAGGGCTTTCTTT. Translation: CASSQERQGRAFF.

This clonotype was observed a handful of times. The V and J genes are TRBV4-1 and TRBJ2-7; possibly TRBD2 for D (5 bases). The CDR3 length is 17 residues. Germline V gives CDR1 MGHRA, CDR2 YSYEKL. V lost 5 bases to trimming and J lost 0 bases, with 20 bases between them. CDR3 bases: TGCGCCAGCAGCGTCCGGGCGGGCCCGGGTAACTCCTACGAGCAGTACGTC. Amino acids: CASSVRAGPGNSYEQYV.

This clonotype was recorded a few times. The V gene is TRBV2, the J gene TRBJ1-5; D not certain. The CDR3 length is 15 residues. V was clipped by 5 bases and J by 5 bases, with 16 bases between them. Germline values: CDR1 SNHLY, CDR2 FYNNEI. For the CDR3, the DNA is TGTGCCAGCAGTAACGGAAATTACAACGATCAGCCCCAGCATTTT. Protein sequence: CASSNGNYNDQPQHF. Looking up the rest from reference TRBV2 and TRBJ1-5 gives the full variable domain: EPEVTQTPSHQVTQMGQEVILRCVPISNHLYFYWYRQILGQKVEFLVSFYNNEISEKSEIFDDQFSVERPDGSNFTLKIRSTKLEDSAMYFCASSNGNYNDQPQHFGDGTRLSIL.

This clonotype has only a few counts. The V and J genes are TRBV5-1 and TRBJ2-1; 10 bases line up with TRBD1. CDR1 and CDR2 (germline): SGHRS, YFSETQ. V lost 7 bases, J lost 8 bases, and 6 bases stayed unmatched. The CDR3 spans 13 residues. CDR3 coding DNA: TGCGCCAGCGGGACAGGGGCGGGAGATGAGCAGTTCTTC. It translates to CASGTGAGDEQFF.

This clonotype was seen only a few times. V is TRBV7-9 and J is TRBJ2-5; D is unresolved. The germline V and J ends were trimmed by 7 bases and 2 bases, with 8 bases remaining between them. CDR1 SEHNR and CDR2 FQNEAQ come from the germline V gene (reference sequence). The CDR3 runs 12 residues. The CDR3 reads CASTLGQETQYF. The CDR3 DNA is TGTGCCAGCACCCTCGGTCAAGAGACCCAGTACTTC.

The chain carries TRBV7-7 and TRBJ1-4; no reliable D call. Germline V gene lookup returns CDR1 SSHAT and CDR2 FNYEAQ (reference sequence). Trimming took off 2 bases at V and 5 bases at J, with 6 bases between the two ends. The CDR3 contains 13 residues. The CDR3 is CASSLYQNEKLFF. The CDR3, as DNA: TGTGCCAGCAGCTTATACCAGAATGAAAAACTGTTTTTT.

The chain couples TRBV7-2 to TRBJ2-1; D uncertain. Trimming cost V 6 bases and J 9 bases, with 12 bases left between them. Germline V gene data show CDR1 as SGHTA and CDR2 as FQGNSA. The CDR3 contains 12 residues. CDR3 DNA sequence: TGTGCCAGCAGTTCACGGTTGGTTGAGCAGTTCTTC. This gives the protein CASSSRLVEQFF.

In regard to this clonotype: The DNA is omitted, as the CDR3 cannot be located on it reliably, and the CDR3 follows TCRdb's listing. This chain uses TRBV7-5 with TRBJ2-1; TRBD2 is taken as the D call from the table, unchecked against the DNA. TRBV7-5 is marked as a pseudogene. Both ends counted, the CDR3 spans 19 residues. CDR3 residues: CISVPEGTKRGDSYNEQFF.

Only a few counts were recorded for this clonotype. The chain is built from TRBV29-1 and TRBJ1-1, with D possibly TRBD1 on 5 matching bases. The CDR3 contains 10 residues. Germline CDR1 and CDR2: SQVTM and ANQGSEA. Trimming stripped 3 bases from V and 8 bases from J, with 7 bases between. CDR3 coding DNA: TGCAGCGTTGAGGGGGAAGAAGCTTTCTTT. This translates into CSVEGEEAFF.

This clonotype was picked up a small number of times. The chain carries TRBV28 and TRBJ2-6, with a possible D match to TRBD2 (6 bases). V dropped 2 bases and J dropped 3 bases, with 11 bases sitting between them. This CDR3 is built from 16 residues. Germline CDR1 and CDR2: MDHEN and SYDVKM. CDR3 nucleotide sequence: TGTGCCAGCAGTTTAGGAGGGGCGCTTGGGGCCAACGTCCTGACTTTC. Protein sequence: CASSLGGALGANVLTF.